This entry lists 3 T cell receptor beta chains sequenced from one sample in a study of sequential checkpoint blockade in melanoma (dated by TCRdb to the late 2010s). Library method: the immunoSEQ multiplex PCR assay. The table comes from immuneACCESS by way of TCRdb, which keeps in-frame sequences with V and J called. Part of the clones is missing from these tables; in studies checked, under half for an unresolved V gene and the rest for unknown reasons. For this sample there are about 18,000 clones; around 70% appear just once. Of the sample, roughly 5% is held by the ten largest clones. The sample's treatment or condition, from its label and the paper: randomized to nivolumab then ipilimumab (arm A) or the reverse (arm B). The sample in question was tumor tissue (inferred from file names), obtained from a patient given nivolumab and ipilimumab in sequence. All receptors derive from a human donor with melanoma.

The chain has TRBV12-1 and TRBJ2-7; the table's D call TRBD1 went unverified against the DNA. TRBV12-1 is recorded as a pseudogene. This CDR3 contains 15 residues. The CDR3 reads CASSSLGTGTYEQYF. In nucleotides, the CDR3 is TGTGCCAGCAGCTCGTTGGGGACAGGGACCTACGAGCAGTACTTC.

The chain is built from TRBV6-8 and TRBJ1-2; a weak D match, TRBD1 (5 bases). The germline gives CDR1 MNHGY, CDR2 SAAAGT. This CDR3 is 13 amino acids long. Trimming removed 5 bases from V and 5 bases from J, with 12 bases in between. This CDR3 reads CASSPSGGYGYTF. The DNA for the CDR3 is TGTGCCAGCAGTCCCAGCGGGGGATATGGCTACACCTTC.

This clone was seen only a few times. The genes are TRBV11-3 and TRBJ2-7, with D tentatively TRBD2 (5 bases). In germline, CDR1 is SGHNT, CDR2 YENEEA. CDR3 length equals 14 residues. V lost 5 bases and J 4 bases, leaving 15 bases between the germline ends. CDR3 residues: CASSPRTGLYEQYF. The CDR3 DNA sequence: TGTGCCAGCAGCCCGCGGACTGGGCTTTACGAGCAGTACTTC.